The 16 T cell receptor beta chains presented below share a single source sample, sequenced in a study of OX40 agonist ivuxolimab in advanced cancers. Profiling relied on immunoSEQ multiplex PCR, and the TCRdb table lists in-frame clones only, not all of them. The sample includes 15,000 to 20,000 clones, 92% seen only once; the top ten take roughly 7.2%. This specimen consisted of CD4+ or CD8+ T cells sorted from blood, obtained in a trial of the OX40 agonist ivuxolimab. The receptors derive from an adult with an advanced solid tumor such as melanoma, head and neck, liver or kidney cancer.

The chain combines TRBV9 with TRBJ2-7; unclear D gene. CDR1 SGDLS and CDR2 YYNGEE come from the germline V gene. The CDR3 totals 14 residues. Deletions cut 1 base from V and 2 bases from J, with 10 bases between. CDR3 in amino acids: CASSVHDDPYEQYF. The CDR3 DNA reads TGTGCCAGCAGCGTACACGACGACCCCTACGAGCAGTACTTC. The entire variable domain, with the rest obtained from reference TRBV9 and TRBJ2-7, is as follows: DSGVTQTPKHLITATGQRVTLRCSPRSGDLSVYWYQQSLDQGLQFLIQYYNGEERAKGNILERFSAQQFPDLHSELNLSSLELGDSALYFCASSVHDDPYEQYFGPGTRLTVT.

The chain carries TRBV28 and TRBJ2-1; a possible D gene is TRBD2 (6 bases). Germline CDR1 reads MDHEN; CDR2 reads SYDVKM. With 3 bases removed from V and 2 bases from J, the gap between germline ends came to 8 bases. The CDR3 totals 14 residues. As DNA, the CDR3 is TGTGCCAGCAGTTTTAGACTAGCCTACAATGAGCAGTTCTTC. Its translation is CASSFRLAYNEQFF.

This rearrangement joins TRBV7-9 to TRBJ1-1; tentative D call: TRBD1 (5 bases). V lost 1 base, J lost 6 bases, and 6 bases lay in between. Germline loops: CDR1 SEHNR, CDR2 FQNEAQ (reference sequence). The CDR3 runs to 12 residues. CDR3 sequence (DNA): TGTGCCAGCAGCTTAGGAGGGGCTGAAGCTTTCTTT. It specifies CASSLGGAEAFF.

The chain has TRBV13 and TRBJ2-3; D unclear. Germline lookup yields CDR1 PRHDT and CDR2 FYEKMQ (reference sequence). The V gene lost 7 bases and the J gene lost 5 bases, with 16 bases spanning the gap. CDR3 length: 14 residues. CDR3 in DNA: TGTGCCAGCACCCAGGAGCTGGAACGAGATACGCAGTATTTT. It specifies CASTQELERDTQYF. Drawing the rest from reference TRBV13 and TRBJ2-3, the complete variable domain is AAGVIQSPRHLIKEKRETATLKCYPIPRHDTVYWYQQGPGQDPQFLISFYEKMQSDKGSIPDRFSAQQFSDYHSELNMSSLELGDSALYFCASTQELERDTQYFGPGTRLTVL.

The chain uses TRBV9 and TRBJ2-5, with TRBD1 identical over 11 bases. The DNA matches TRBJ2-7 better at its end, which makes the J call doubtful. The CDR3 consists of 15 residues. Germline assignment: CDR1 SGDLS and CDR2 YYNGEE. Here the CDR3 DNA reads TGTGCCAGCAGCCCTCGGACAGGGGGCTTGTACGAGCAGTACTTC. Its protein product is CASSPRTGGLYEQYF.

The CDR3 DNA reads TGTGCCACCAGCAGAGACGGGACAGGGGGTGGCTACACCTTC. Translated, it gives CATSRDGTGGGYTF. This chain connects TRBV15 to TRBJ1-2; 11 bases align to TRBD1. Trimming at V came to 0 bases and at J to 7 bases, leaving 1 base not matched to a gene. The germline V gene has CDR1 LNHNV and CDR2 YYDKDF (reference sequence). The CDR3 is 14 amino acids.

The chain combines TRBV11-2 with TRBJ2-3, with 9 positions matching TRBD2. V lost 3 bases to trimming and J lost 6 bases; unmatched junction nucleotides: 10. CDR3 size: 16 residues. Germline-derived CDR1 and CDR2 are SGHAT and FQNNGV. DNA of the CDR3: TGTGCCAGCAGCTTCCTCTTTAGCGGGAGAGGGGATACGCAGTATTTT. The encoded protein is CASSFLFSGRGDTQYF.

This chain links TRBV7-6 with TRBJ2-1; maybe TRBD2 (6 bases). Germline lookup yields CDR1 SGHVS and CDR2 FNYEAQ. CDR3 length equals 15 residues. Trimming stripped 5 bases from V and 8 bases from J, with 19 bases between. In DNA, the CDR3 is TGTGCCAGCAGCCCCTTTCGAGACGGGGGTGATGAGCAGTTCTTC. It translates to CASSPFRDGGDEQFF.

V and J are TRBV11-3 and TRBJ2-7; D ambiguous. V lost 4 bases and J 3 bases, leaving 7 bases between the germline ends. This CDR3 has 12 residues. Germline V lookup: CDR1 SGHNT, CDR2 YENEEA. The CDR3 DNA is TGTGCCAGCAGCTCCTCTAGCTACGAGCAGTACTTC. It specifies CASSSSSYEQYF.

The CDR3 coding sequence is TGCGCCAGCAGCCAAGGACCCGGGGGGCGGGATAAGGATGAAAAACTGTTTTTT. This codes for CASSQGPGGRDKDEKLFF. The J gene is TRBJ1-4, the V gene TRBV4-3; D may be TRBD1 (6 bases). Germline values: CDR1 LGHNA, CDR2 YSLEER. Deletions cut 1 base from V and 6 bases from J, with 21 bases between. This CDR3 contains 18 residues.

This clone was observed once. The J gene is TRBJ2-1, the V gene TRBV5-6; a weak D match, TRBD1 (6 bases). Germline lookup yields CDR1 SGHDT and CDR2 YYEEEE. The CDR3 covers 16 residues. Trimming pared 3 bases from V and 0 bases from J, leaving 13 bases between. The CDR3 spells CASSSAGTYSYNEQFF. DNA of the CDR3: TGTGCCAGCAGCTCAGCCGGGACATACTCCTACAATGAGCAGTTCTTC.

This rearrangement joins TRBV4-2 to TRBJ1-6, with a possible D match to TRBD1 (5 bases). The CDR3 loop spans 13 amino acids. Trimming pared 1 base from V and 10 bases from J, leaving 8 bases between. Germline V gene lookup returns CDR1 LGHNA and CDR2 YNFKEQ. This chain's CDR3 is CASSQGGESPLHF. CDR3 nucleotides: TGTGCCAGCAGCCAAGGGGGCGAGTCACCCCTCCACTTT.

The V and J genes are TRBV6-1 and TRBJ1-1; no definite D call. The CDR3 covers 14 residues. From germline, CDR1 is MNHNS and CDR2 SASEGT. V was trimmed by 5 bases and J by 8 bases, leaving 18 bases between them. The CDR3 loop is CASSSRLLIREAFF. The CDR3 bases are TGTGCCAGCAGTTCCCGCCTACTAATAAGGGAAGCTTTCTTT.

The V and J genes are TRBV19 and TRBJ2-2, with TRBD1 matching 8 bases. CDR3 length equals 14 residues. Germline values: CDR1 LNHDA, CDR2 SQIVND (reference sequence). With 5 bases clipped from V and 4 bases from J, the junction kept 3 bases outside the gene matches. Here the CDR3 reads CASSLQGATGELFF. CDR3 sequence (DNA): TGTGCCAGTAGTCTCCAGGGGGCCACCGGGGAGCTGTTTTTT.

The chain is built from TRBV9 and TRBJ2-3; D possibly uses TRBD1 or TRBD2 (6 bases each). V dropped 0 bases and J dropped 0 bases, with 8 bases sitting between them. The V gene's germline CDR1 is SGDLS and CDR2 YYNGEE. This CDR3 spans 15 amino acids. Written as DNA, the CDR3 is TGTGCCAGCAGCGTAGGAGGGGGGAGCACAGATACGCAGTATTTT. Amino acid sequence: CASSVGGGSTDTQYF.

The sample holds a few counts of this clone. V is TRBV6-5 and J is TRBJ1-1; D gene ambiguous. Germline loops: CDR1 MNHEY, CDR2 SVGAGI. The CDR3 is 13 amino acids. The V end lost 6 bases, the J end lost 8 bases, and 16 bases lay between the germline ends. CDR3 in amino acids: CASSYDVAGEAFF. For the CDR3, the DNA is TGTGCCAGCAGCTACGACGTCGCAGGAGAAGCTTTCTTT.